This T cell receptor (beta chain) originates from a study of cytomegalovirus exposure and HLA in healthy donors. Study-wide results and caveats: The productive fraction for most TCR beta V segments was about 90% or about 30% in an earlier analysis.

For this clone: Its antigen remains unknown.

Use of 60 Vbeta and 13 Jbeta primers characterized the PCR. The table came from immunoSEQ multiplex PCR; TCRdb's copy has only in-frame clones and leaves some out. The repertoire holds around 200,000 clones, with about 88% as singletons. Losses at the gene ends were 5 bases for V and 0 bases for J; bases not matched to a gene: 9. The germline CDR1 and CDR2 sequences are LNHNV and YYDKDF (reference sequence). There are 16 residues in the CDR3. Sequences were obtained from PBMCs. The clonotype was recovered from a woman aged 25 to 45 in good health and CMV-seronegative. J is TRBJ2-5 and V is TRBV15, with 7 nucleotides matching TRBD2. Written as DNA, the CDR3 is TGTGCCACCAGCCCTCTAGCGGCCCAGTACCAAGAGACCCAGTACTTC. Translating it yields CATSPLAAQYQETQYF.